This TCR beta chain was captured in a study of cytomegalovirus exposure and HLA in healthy donors. Study-level findings and limits: A later analysis reportedly found that, within productive TCRs, an Asian-associated ancestry cluster had fewer N-insertions than the mean observed across the approximately 690 donors. Segments of the TCR beta V type were, in most cases, productive about 90% or about 30% of the time in an earlier analysis. Later analysis found that TCR beta chains associated with HLA were more clonally expanded than other, equally common chains. Many donors shared some public TCRs, even though most TCR sequences were rare.

Regarding this clone: The antigen is undetermined.

This PCR relied on a set of 60 Vbeta primers and 13 Jbeta primers. Method: immunoSEQ multiplex PCR; TCRdb's copy keeps in-frame clones and lacks some. The sample includes 150,000 to 200,000 clones, about 85% of them seen just once. Sample: PBMCs. The receptor was derived from a woman aged 50 to 65 in good health and CMV-seronegative.

The CDR3 protein is CASSVTPPGGFGYTF. In nucleotides, the CDR3 is TGTGCCAGCAGTGTCACCCCCCCCGGTGGGTTCGGGTACACCTTC. The rearrangement links TRBV2 to TRBJ1-2, with D unresolved. CDR3 length equals 15 residues. Trimming cost V 4 bases and J 11 bases, with 23 bases left between them. From germline, CDR1 is SNHLY and CDR2 FYNNEI.